A single sample gave rise to the 7 T cell receptor beta chains below, sequenced in a study of shared clonotypes between healthy human individuals. Assay used: immunoSEQ multiplex PCR; TCRdb lists only in-frame clones, some missing. The table records about 510,000 clones, about 79% of them present only once. The sequenced material came from PBMCs. These receptors were collected from a woman between 40 and 55 years old in good health. Some clones in this sample may be carry-over from other donors' samples.

The chain joins TRBV11-2 to TRBJ1-6; no definite D call. The CDR3 totals 13 residues. The germline V and J ends were trimmed by 5 bases and 4 bases, with 6 bases remaining between them. CDR1 and CDR2 (germline): SGHAT, FQNNGV. This CDR3 reads CASSTDYNSPLHF. CDR3 in DNA: TGTGCCAGCAGCACCGATTATAATTCACCCCTCCACTTT.

This clone came up once. This sequence joins TRBV10-3 and TRBJ2-5, with TRBD2 matching 10 bases. Germline V CDR1 and CDR2: ENHRY, SYGVKD. The CDR3 is 13 residues long. The J segment lost 3 bases and the V segment lost 10 bases, leaving 5 bases of the junction unmatched. The CDR3 loop reads CATSGRDKETQYF. CDR3 nucleotide sequence: TGTGCCACCAGCGGGAGGGATAAAGAGACCCAGTACTTC.

The CDR3 coding sequence is TGTGCCAGCAGTGAAAAAGGCGAAGCTTTCTTT. Translated, it gives CASSEKGEAFF. The gene calls are TRBV25-1 and TRBJ1-1, with D unresolved. This CDR3 has 11 amino acids. V lost 2 bases to trimming and J lost 8 bases, with 6 bases between them. The germline V gene encodes CDR1 MGHDK and CDR2 SYGVNS.

This sequence joins TRBV30 and TRBJ2-5; 10 bases map to TRBD2. Germline trimming cut 2 bases from V and 4 bases from J; bases unmatched to any gene: 7. The CDR3 is 15 amino acids. CDR1 and CDR2 (germline): GTSNPN, SVGIG (reference sequence). The CDR3 bases are TGTGCCTGGAGTTGGCTAGCGGGAGTCGGAGAGACCCAGTACTTC. It is translated as CAWSWLAGVGETQYF.

This clone was counted only a few times. The chain employs TRBV30 and TRBJ1-1; unclear D gene. Trimming removed 0 bases from V and 8 bases from J, with 10 bases in between. Germline loops: CDR1 GTSNPN, CDR2 SVGIG (reference sequence). This CDR3 comprises 12 residues. The CDR3 is CAWSVVRREAFF. As DNA, the CDR3 is TGTGCCTGGAGTGTTGTTCGCAGGGAAGCTTTCTTT.

V is TRBV28 and J is TRBJ2-5, with 10 bases fitting TRBD1. The V gene's germline CDR1 is MDHEN and CDR2 SYDVKM. V dropped 6 bases and J dropped 5; count of bases not matched to a gene: 6. The CDR3 extends over 14 amino acids. The CDR3 nucleotides are TGTGCCAGCAGGGGGGGGACAGGGGTGGAGACCCAGTACTTC. This encodes CASRGGTGVETQYF.

The gene calls are TRBV7-3 and TRBJ1-6; 7 bases fit TRBD1. Germline V gives CDR1 SGHTA, CDR2 FQGTGA. The CDR3 totals 14 residues. With V trimmed by 1 base and J by 9 bases, 3 bases remained unmatched. The CDR3 DNA sequence: TGTGCCAGCAGCTTAAGACAGGGTTCTTCACCCCTCCACTTT. It is translated as CASSLRQGSSPLHF.